This TCR beta chain was sequenced in a study of CD8 T cells in ankylosing spondylitis. CDR1 KGHSH and CDR2 LQKENI come from the germline V gene. The CDR3 has 16 residues. The ends lost 4 bases at V and 5 bases at J; junction bases unmatched: 13. TCRdb analysed the 5' RACE reads with MiXCR anew, one entry per CDR3 protein. The sample has more than 250,000 distinct CDR3 sequences; around 10% are singletons. Study results and limitations: From matched ankylosing spondylitis synovial fluid, disease-linked clones were reportedly recovered at significantly enriched levels. A TCR beta motif of eight highly homologous variants appeared characteristic of ankylosing spondylitis blood. Within peripheral blood, clones linked to disease were CD8+ and relatively rare.

Comments on this clonotype: As yet, its antigen is unknown.

Sequenced material: blood, either unsorted or a sorted T cell fraction (not recorded which). J is TRBJ2-7 and V is TRBV18; 8 nucleotides match TRBD2. This receptor was taken from a female donor with ankylosing spondylitis or in good health (not recorded which). The CDR3 nucleotides are TGTGCCAGCTCACGCCTTGGGCAGCGGGGGACAAACGAGCAGTACTTC. Translating it yields CASSRLGQRGTNEQYF.